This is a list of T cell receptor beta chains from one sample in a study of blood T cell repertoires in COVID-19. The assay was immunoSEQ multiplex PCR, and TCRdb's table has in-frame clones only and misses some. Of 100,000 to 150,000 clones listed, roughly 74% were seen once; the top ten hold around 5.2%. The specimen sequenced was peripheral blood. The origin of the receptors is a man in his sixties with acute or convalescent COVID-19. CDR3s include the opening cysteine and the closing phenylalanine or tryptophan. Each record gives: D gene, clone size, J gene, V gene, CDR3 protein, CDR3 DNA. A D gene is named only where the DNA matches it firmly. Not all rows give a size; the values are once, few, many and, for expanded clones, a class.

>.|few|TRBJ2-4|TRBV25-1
CASSGTAGTEAKNIQYF
TGTGCCAGCAGTGGGACGGCGGGGACGGAAGCCAAAAACATTCAGTACTTC
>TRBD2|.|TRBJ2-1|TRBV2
CASSVSGRRDEQFF
TGTGCCAGCAGTGTAAGCGGGAGAAGGGATGAGCAGTTCTTC
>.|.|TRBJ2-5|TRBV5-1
CASSQRQGRETQYF
TGCGCCAGCAGCCAAAGGCAGGGTCGGGAGACCCAGTACTTC
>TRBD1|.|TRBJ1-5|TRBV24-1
CATGDSYSNQPQHF
TGTGCCACCGGGGACAGTTATAGCAATCAGCCCCAGCATTTT
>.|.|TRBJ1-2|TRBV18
CASSPNTEGSYGYTF
TGTGCCAGCTCACCAAACACGGAGGGGAGCTATGGCTACACCTTC
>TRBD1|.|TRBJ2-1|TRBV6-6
CASSQPVTGSEQFF
TGTGCCAGCAGTCAACCGGTGACAGGGTCTGAGCAGTTCTTC
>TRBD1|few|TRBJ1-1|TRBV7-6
CASSPQGRNTEAFF
TGTGCCAGCAGCCCACAGGGGCGAAACACTGAAGCTTTCTTT
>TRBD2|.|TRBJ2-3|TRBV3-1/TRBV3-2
CASGLAGATQYF
TGTGCCAGCGGGCTAGCGGGAGCTACGCAGTATTTT
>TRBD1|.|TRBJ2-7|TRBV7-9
CASSLAPRTGENEQYF
TGTGCCAGCAGCTTAGCGCCCCGGACAGGGGAAAACGAGCAGTACTTC
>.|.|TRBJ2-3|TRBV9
CASSVVAGTSTDTQYF
TGTGCCAGCAGCGTAGTGGCGGGGACTAGCACAGATACGCAGTATTTT
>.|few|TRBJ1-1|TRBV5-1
CASSLGPEGAEAFF
TGCGCCAGCAGCCTTGGCCCAGAGGGGGCTGAAGCTTTCTTT
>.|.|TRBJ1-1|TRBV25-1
CASSDAYTEAFF
TGTGCCAGCAGTGACGCGTATACTGAAGCTTTCTTT
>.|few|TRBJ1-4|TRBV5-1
CASSPRTGFANEKLFF
TGCGCCAGCAGCCCGAGAACAGGGTTTGCTAATGAAAAACTGTTTTTT
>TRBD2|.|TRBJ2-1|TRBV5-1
CASSLNSGGNEQFF
TGCGCCAGCAGCTTAAATAGCGGGGGAAATGAGCAGTTCTTC
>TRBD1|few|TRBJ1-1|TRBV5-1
CASSLGQGASRMNTEAFF
TGCGCCAGCAGCTTGGGGCAGGGGGCCTCCAGGATGAACACTGAAGCTTTCTTT
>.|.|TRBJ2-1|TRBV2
CASRKEQGYNEQFF
TGTGCCAGCAGGAAAGAGCAGGGGTACAATGAGCAGTTCTTC
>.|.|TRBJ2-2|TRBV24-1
CATSDFAFFRGGESTGELFF
TGTGCCACCAGTGATTTCGCCTTCTTTAGAGGGGGAGAATCCACCGGGGAGCTGTTTTTT